The text below deals with one T cell receptor (beta chain). The data derive from a study of T cell changes during pregnancy in multiple sclerosis. Profiling relied on immunoSEQ multiplex PCR, and the TCRdb table lists in-frame clones only, not all of them. The table has 100,000 or so clones, 80% to 95% seen once. V shed 0 bases, J shed 2 bases, and the junction held 1 base outside the gene matches. The CDR3 contains 15 residues. CDR1 and CDR2 from the germline V gene are MRHNA and SNTAGT. V usage is TRBV6-4 and J usage is TRBJ2-1, with 7 nucleotides matching TRBD2. Here the sequenced sample was peripheral blood, taken in the second trimester of pregnancy. The sequence was obtained from a female donor with multiple sclerosis, enrolled in a pregnancy study. CDR3 loop: CASSDSGGTYNEQFF. CDR3 in DNA: TGTGCCAGCAGTGACTCGGGGGGGACCTACAATGAGCAGTTCTTC.